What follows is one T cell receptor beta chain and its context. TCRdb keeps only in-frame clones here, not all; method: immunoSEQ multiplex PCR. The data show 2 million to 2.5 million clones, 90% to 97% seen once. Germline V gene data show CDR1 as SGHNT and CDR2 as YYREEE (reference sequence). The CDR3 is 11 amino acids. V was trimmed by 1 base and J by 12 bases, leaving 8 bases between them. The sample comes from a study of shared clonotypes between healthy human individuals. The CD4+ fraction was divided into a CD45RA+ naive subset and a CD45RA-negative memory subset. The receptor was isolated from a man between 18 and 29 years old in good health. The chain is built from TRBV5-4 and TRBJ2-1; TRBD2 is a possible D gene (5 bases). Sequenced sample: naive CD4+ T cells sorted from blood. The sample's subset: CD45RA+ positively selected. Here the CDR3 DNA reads TGTGCCAGCAGCTTGACGGGGAGGCAGTTCTTC. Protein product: CASSLTGRQFF.